These 5 T cell receptor beta chains share one sample of origin, sequenced in a study of blood T cell repertoires in COVID-19. TCRdb's copy holds only in-frame clones and misses some; the assay was immunoSEQ multiplex PCR. Of 200,000 to 250,000 clones in the sample, 65% to 90% were seen once. Sequencing used peripheral blood. The receptors come from a woman aged 80 or over with active or convalescent COVID-19.

CDR3 in DNA: TGTGCCAGTAGTATAGAGACCGGGAACGGCTACACCTTC. Its protein is CASSIETGNGYTF. The rearrangement links TRBV19 to TRBJ1-2; D not resolved. The CDR3 runs 13 residues. Trimming stripped 0 bases from V and 8 bases from J, with 10 bases between. Germline V gene data show CDR1 as LNHDA and CDR2 as SQIVND (reference sequence).

The DNA of the CDR3 is TGTGCCAGCAGCTTACTGCAGGGGGCAGGAGGGGCCAACGTCCTGACTTTC. It codes for CASSLLQGAGGANVLTF. The chain has TRBV7-2 and TRBJ2-6; 8 nucleotides match TRBD1. CDR3 length: 17 amino acids. Trimming removed 2 bases from V and 4 bases from J; junction bases left unmatched: 7. Germline loops: CDR1 SGHTA, CDR2 FQGNSA.

V gene TRBV5-1 combines with J gene TRBJ2-7; 7 bases fit TRBD1. Trimming at V came to 2 bases and at J to 1 base, leaving 3 bases not matched to a gene. CDR3 length equals 14 residues. Looked up from germline, CDR1 is SGHRS and CDR2 is YFSETQ. CDR3 nucleotides: TGCGCCAGCAGCTTAATGACAGGGTCCTACGAGCAGTACTTC. Translating it yields CASSLMTGSYEQYF.

This clone was detected only a few times. The gene calls are TRBV7-9 and TRBJ1-1; 7 positions match TRBD1. The V gene's germline CDR1 is SEHNR and CDR2 FQNEAQ (reference sequence). The junction had 3 bases not matched to a gene; V was cut back by 4 bases and J by 1 base. The CDR3 spans 14 residues. CDR3 DNA sequence: TGTGCCAGCAGCTCCAGGGGGGCGAACACTGAAGCTTTCTTT. The encoded protein is CASSSRGANTEAFF.

This chain connects TRBV5-1 to TRBJ2-2, with 9 bases lining up with TRBD1. Germline lookup yields CDR1 SGHRS and CDR2 YFSETQ. The V gene end was trimmed by 3 bases and the J gene end by 8 bases; junction bases not matched to a gene: 8. The CDR3 runs to 15 residues. The CDR3 loop reads CASSSSGQGGGELFF. The CDR3 DNA sequence: TGCGCCAGCAGCTCGTCGGGACAGGGAGGTGGGGAGCTGTTTTTT.